This T cell receptor beta chain was observed in a study of cytomegalovirus exposure and HLA in healthy donors. For the study at large: A later analysis reported the same platform for the 100 to 150 validation repertoires and the roughly 630 first-cohort repertoires. Study-wide findings and caveats: The classifier reportedly diagnosed cytomegalovirus status with high sensitivity and specificity. Some TCR beta chains (roughly 150 of them) were listed as cytomegalovirus-associated.

The donors were part of the validation cohort of 100 to 150 subjects. That cohort was separate from the first cohort, which comprised under 750 subjects. The table came from immunoSEQ multiplex PCR; TCRdb's copy has only in-frame clones and leaves some out. This sample has 150,000 to 180,000 clones; 75% to 90% occur once, and the top ten carry 20% to 25%. To note about this clone: The antigen is not known.

The TCR was taken from a man younger than 35 in good health and CMV-seropositive. Material: PBMCs.

CDR3 nucleotide sequence: TGTGCCAGCAGCCGGACTAGCGGCACCTCCCGGCACCAAGAGACCCAGTACTTC. Translated, it gives CASSRTSGTSRHQETQYF. The rearrangement links TRBV5-6 to TRBJ2-5; 10 bases map to TRBD2. CDR1 SGHDT and CDR2 YYEEEE come from the germline V gene. J gave up 0 bases and V 4 bases, and 12 bases lay outside the gene matches. CDR3 length: 18 amino acids.